This TCR beta chain was sequenced for a study of T cells in Graves' hyperthyroidism and ophthalmopathy. Diagnoses rested on clinical symptoms, serum thyroxine and TRAb, thyroid ultrasound and orbital computed tomography. Worth noting for this clonotype: Antigen unknown.

Findings and caveats of the study: Before onset, ophthalmopathy was predicted by the model a median approximately 6.5 months earlier.

There are 15 residues in the CDR3. V gave up 5 bases and J gave up 0 bases, with 11 bases separating them. Germline CDR1 LNHNV, CDR2 YYDKDF (reference sequence). Researchers amplified the TCR beta CDR3 regions from RNA transcripts. When the TCR CDR3 underwent first-round RT-PCR, the HTBI primer set was used. TCRdb used MiXCR to reprocess the multiplex PCR reads, holding one entry per CDR3 protein. The data show approximately 590,000 distinct CDR3 sequences, 46% seen once. This clonotype originated in a woman aged 18-30 years with Graves' hyperthyroidism. This chain joins TRBV15 and TRBJ1-5; a possible D gene is TRBD1 (6 bases). Sequences were obtained from peripheral blood or thyroid tissue (not recorded which). The CDR3 region is CATSPRQVSNQPQHF. For the CDR3, the DNA is TGTGCCACCAGCCCAAGACAGGTTAGCAATCAGCCCCAGCATTTT.